A selection of T cell receptor beta chains follows, all from one sample in a study of radiation and T cells in renal cell carcinoma. Sequenced by immunoSEQ multiplex PCR; TCRdb stores in-frame clones only, minus some. Altogether 150,000 to 200,000 clones are present, 88% being singletons, with the ten largest covering around 11%. Sequences were derived from blood, sampled from a patient whose treatment included radiotherapy and nephrectomy. The origin of the receptors is a woman between 45 and 60 years old with renal cell carcinoma. Both conserved end residues are part of each CDR3. Fields, in order: V gene, D gene, clone size, J gene, CDR3 protein, CDR3 DNA. The D gene is left open where the match is weak. Size is stated for part of the rows, as once, few or many counts, or as a class when the clone is expanded.

TRBV7-2	TRBD2	-	TRBJ2-7	CASRKTASGGNSYEQYF	TGTGCCAGCAGAAAGACCGCTAGCGGGGGGAACTCCTACGAGCAGTACTTC
TRBV30	-	few	TRBJ1-1	CAWGQYGWTEAFF	TGTGCCTGGGGGCAGTATGGTTGGACTGAAGCTTTCTTT
TRBV19	-	few	TRBJ2-2	CASSKVPTGELFF	TGTGCCAGTAGTAAGGTGCCCACCGGGGAGCTGTTTTTT
TRBV14	TRBD1	-	TRBJ2-5	CASSHNRGQETQYF	TGTGCCAGCAGCCACAACAGGGGCCAAGAGACCCAGTACTTC
TRBV7-9	TRBD1	once	TRBJ1-4	CASSWTGSTNEKLFF	TGTGCCAGCAGCTGGACAGGGTCGACTAATGAAAAACTGTTTTTT
TRBV19	TRBD1	-	TRBJ1-1	CASNSGTGGIWTEAFF	TGTGCCAGTAACTCCGGGACAGGGGGAATTTGGACTGAAGCTTTCTTT
TRBV18	-	-	TRBJ2-7	CASSPGTEPYEQYF	TGTGCCAGCTCACCGGGGACGGAGCCCTACGAGCAGTACTTC
TRBV10-3	-	few	TRBJ1-5	CAISASGDAGNQPQHF	TGTGCCATCAGTGCTTCGGGTGATGCGGGCAATCAGCCCCAGCATTTT
TRBV5-1	-	once	TRBJ1-2	CASSLDGPDDNYGYTF	TGCGCCAGCAGCTTGGATGGTCCGGACGATAACTATGGCTACACCTTC
TRBV14	-	few	TRBJ1-1	CASSLPGSPEAFF	TGTGCCAGCAGCCTTCCAGGGTCCCCTGAAGCTTTCTTT
TRBV27	-	-	TRBJ1-4	CASSSGDNEKLFF	TGTGCCAGCAGTTCAGGGGATAATGAAAAACTGTTTTTT
TRBV29-1	TRBD1	-	TRBJ1-1	CSVEDQTGASGGAFF	TGCAGCGTTGAAGATCAAACAGGGGCGAGTGGGGGGGCTTTCTTT
TRBV7-9	TRBD1	-	TRBJ2-7	CASSLWDSYEQYF	TGTGCCAGCAGCTTATGGGACAGCTACGAGCAGTACTTC
TRBV4-1	-	-	TRBJ1-2	CASSQEVTGSVGYTF	TGCGCCAGCAGCCAAGAGGTCACAGGCTCCGTGGGCTACACCTTC
TRBV15	TRBD2	once	TRBJ2-2	CATSPAGENTGELFF	TGTGCCACCAGCCCAGCGGGGGAAAACACCGGGGAGCTGTTTTTT
TRBV7-6	TRBD2	-	TRBJ2-1	CASSLGTSVNEQFF	TGTGCCAGCAGCTTAGGGACTAGCGTAAATGAGCAGTTCTTC
TRBV6-5	-	once	TRBJ2-1	CASSSLGGGYNEQFF	TGTGCCAGCAGTTCCCTAGGGGGGGGCTACAATGAGCAGTTCTTC
TRBV4-2	-	-	TRBJ1-2	CASSQGYQGSNYGYTF	TGTGCCAGCAGCCAAGGGTATCAGGGATCTAACTATGGCTACACCTTC
TRBV9	-	-	TRBJ1-1	CASSVATGSTEAFF	TGTGCCAGCAGCGTAGCTACAGGGAGCACTGAAGCTTTCTTT
TRBV6-6	-	-	TRBJ1-2	CASRTTGGLYGYTF	TGTGCCAGCAGAACGACAGGAGGGCTATATGGCTACACCTTC
TRBV6-6	TRBD2	-	TRBJ2-5	CASSYRGVETQYF	TGTGCCAGCAGTTACCGGGGGGTAGAGACCCAGTACTTC
TRBV19	-	-	TRBJ2-7	CASSTGAAYEQYF	TGTGCCAGTAGTACCGGGGCCGCCTACGAGCAGTACTTC
TRBV6-5	-	-	TRBJ2-6	CASNREGANVLTF	TGTGCCAGCAACCGAGAGGGGGCCAACGTCCTGACTTTC
TRBV6-1	-	-	TRBJ2-2	CASSETDGLDTGELFF	TGTGCCAGCAGTGAAACCGACGGACTCGACACCGGGGAGCTGTTTTTT
TRBV5-4	TRBD1	-	TRBJ1-6	CASSLGQGRNSPLHF	TGTGCCAGCAGCTTGGGACAGGGGAGAAATTCACCCCTCCACTTT
TRBV21-1	-	-	TRBJ2-5	CASSKARRQSGVQYF	TGTGCCAGCAGCAAAGCGCGTAGGCAGTCTGGGGTCCAGTACTTC
TRBV5-1	TRBD1	-	TRBJ1-6	CASSLAPGTGANSPLHF	TGCGCCAGCAGCTTGGCCCCCGGGACAGGGGCAAATTCACCCCTCCACTTT
TRBV6-6	-	-	TRBJ2-7	CASSYDSYEQYF	TGTGCCAGCAGTTACGATTCCTACGAGCAGTACTTC
TRBV29-1	-	few	TRBJ1-1	CSVAEVLGTEAFF	TGCAGCGTCGCCGAGGTCCTTGGAACTGAAGCTTTCTTT
TRBV5-6	-	-	TRBJ2-1	CASSLDGLGINNEQFF	TGTGCCAGCAGCTTAGACGGACTTGGAATAAACAATGAGCAGTTCTTC
TRBV15	TRBD1	-	TRBJ2-7	CATSQPGQGTYEQYF	TGTGCCACCAGCCAACCGGGACAGGGGACCTACGAGCAGTACTTC
TRBV7-2	TRBD1	once	TRBJ2-7	CASSLGQGNSYF	TGTGCCAGCAGCTTAGGACAGGGGAATTCGTACTTC
TRBV4-2	TRBD1	once	TRBJ1-5	CASSQVIRAGGHGGNQPQHF	TGTGCCAGCAGCCAAGTAATCCGAGCAGGGGGGCATGGGGGCAATCAGCCCCAGCATTTT